The 23 T cell receptor beta chains below come from one sample, sequenced in a study of PD-1 blockade in classical Hodgkin lymphoma. Clones were sequenced by immunoSEQ multiplex PCR, and TCRdb holds only the in-frame ones, with some missing. The data contain 60,000 to 75,000 clones, about nine tenths of them singletons. The patients all showed relapse after autologous stem cell transplantation, while their brentuximab vedotin exposure varied. This material consisted of peripheral blood mononuclear cells (PBMCs), taken at baseline. The receptors derive from a human donor with classical Hodgkin lymphoma.

This rearrangement joins TRBV11-2 to TRBJ2-3, with D possibly matching TRBD1 (5 bases). V gave up 2 bases and J gave up 1 base, with 10 bases separating them. The germline CDR1 and CDR2 sequences are SGHAT and FQNNGV. This CDR3 has 15 residues. CDR3 nucleotide sequence: TGTGCCAGCAGCTTACCTCCGACAGGCACAGATACGCAGTATTTT. Its translation is CASSLPPTGTDTQYF.

The V gene is TRBV15, the J gene TRBJ2-2, with 11 bases fitting TRBD2. CDR1 and CDR2 (germline): LNHNV, YYDKDF (reference sequence). Trimming cost V 1 base and J 2 bases; bases outside gene matches: 12. This CDR3 is built from 20 residues. CDR3: CATSRVLHSGGAPNTGELFF. The DNA for the CDR3 is TGTGCCACCAGCAGAGTGCTCCATAGCGGGGGGGCCCCAAACACCGGGGAGCTGTTTTTT.

The V gene is TRBV2, the J gene TRBJ2-1; D may be TRBD2 (5 bases). Germline values: CDR1 SNHLY, CDR2 FYNNEI. Trimming took off 4 bases at V and 6 bases at J, with 7 bases between the two ends. This CDR3 has 12 residues. CDR3 bases: TGTGCCAGCAGTGTTGAGGGCAATGAGCAGTTCTTC. Translating it yields CASSVEGNEQFF.

The V gene is TRBV28, the J gene TRBJ2-7; 11 bases are a match to TRBD2. V dropped 3 bases and J dropped 4; count of bases not matched to a gene: 14. Germline values: CDR1 MDHEN, CDR2 SYDVKM. This CDR3 has 18 residues. This chain's CDR3 is CASSLGLAGGYRVYEQYF. CDR3 nucleotides: TGTGCCAGCAGTTTGGGTCTAGCGGGGGGCTACAGGGTATACGAGCAGTACTTC.

V and J are TRBV5-8 and TRBJ1-1; D remains ambiguous. Trimming stripped 0 bases from V and 12 bases from J, with 18 bases between. In germline, CDR1 is SGHTS, CDR2 YDEGEE. The CDR3 has 14 residues. CDR3 bases: TGTGCCAGCAGCTTGGTTGGGGAAGCCCCGGCGACTTTCTTT. Translating it yields CASSLVGEAPATFF.

This chain connects TRBV4-1 to TRBJ2-7; D gene unclear. The germline gives CDR1 MGHRA, CDR2 YSYEKL. This CDR3 is built from 13 residues. Trimming pared 3 bases from V and 4 bases from J, leaving 10 bases between. The CDR3: CASSHRFGYEQYF. DNA for the CDR3: TGCGCCAGCAGCCACCGTTTTGGGTACGAGCAGTACTTC.

The CDR3 loop is CASSLSGVTNGETQYF. Here the CDR3 DNA reads TGCGCCAGCAGCTTGTCAGGGGTGACAAATGGGGAGACCCAGTACTTC. V gene TRBV5-1 combines with J gene TRBJ2-5; possibly TRBD1 for D (6 bases). Trimming stripped 1 base from V and 5 bases from J, with 18 bases between. This CDR3 region has 16 residues. From germline, CDR1 is SGHRS and CDR2 YFSETQ.

J is TRBJ2-2 and V is TRBV6-6, with D unresolved. The CDR3 covers 12 residues. The germline gives CDR1 MNHNY, CDR2 SVGAGI (reference sequence). Trimming pared 8 bases from V and 3 bases from J, leaving 7 bases between. The CDR3 protein is CASHRDTGELFF. The CDR3 bases are TGTGCCAGCCATAGGGACACCGGGGAGCTGTTTTTT.

The chain has TRBV10-2 and TRBJ1-6; unclear D gene. The germline V and J ends were trimmed by 3 bases and 5 bases, with 11 bases remaining between them. The germline gives CDR1 WSHSY, CDR2 SAAADI. The CDR3 has 15 amino acids. CDR3 bases: TGCGCCAGCAGTGATAGGAGGACCCATAATTCACCCCTCCACTTT. As protein: CASSDRRTHNSPLHF.

J is TRBJ1-4 and V is TRBV7-6; D perhaps matches TRBD1 (5 bases). The ends were cut back, 3 bases at V and 7 bases at J, with 15 bases in the middle. Germline V CDR1 and CDR2: SGHVS, FNYEAQ. This CDR3 comprises 15 residues. Here the CDR3 DNA reads TGTGCCAGCAGCTTGTTTTCCCAGGGCGGTGAAAAACTGTTTTTT. Protein: CASSLFSQGGEKLFF.

The V gene is TRBV7-2, the J gene TRBJ2-2; TRBD1 matches at 11 bases. The germline V gene encodes CDR1 SGHTA and CDR2 FQGNSA. V shed 0 bases and J 6 bases; nucleotides not matched to a gene: 3. This CDR3 is 16 amino acids long. The CDR3 here is CASSLAGQGAAGELFF. The CDR3 region has the DNA TGTGCCAGCAGCTTAGCAGGACAGGGGGCCGCCGGGGAGCTGTTTTTT.

The chain links TRBV7-9 to TRBJ2-3; no clear D. Germline lookup yields CDR1 SEHNR and CDR2 FQNEAQ (reference sequence). CDR3 size: 16 residues. V was cut by 3 bases and J by 0 bases, with 13 bases left in between. The DNA of the CDR3 is TGTGCCAGCAGCTTCTATTGGACGGCTAGCACAGATACGCAGTATTTT. Translation: CASSFYWTASTDTQYF.

The chain recombines TRBV10-3 with TRBJ2-7; 7 nucleotides agree with TRBD1. Looked up from germline, CDR1 is ENHRY and CDR2 is SYGVKD. Unmatched junction bases numbered 6, after V lost 3 bases and J lost 4 bases. The CDR3 length is 14 residues. The CDR3 region has the DNA TGTGCCATCAGTGAATTGACAGGGAGATACGAGCAGTACTTC. This encodes CAISELTGRYEQYF.

The J gene is TRBJ2-5, the V gene TRBV7-9, with D possibly TRBD2 on 5 matching bases. V was pared by 8 bases and J by 0 bases, with 13 bases between. CDR1 and CDR2 (germline): SEHNR, FQNEAQ (reference sequence). The length of the CDR3 is 14 residues. CDR3 in amino acids: CASVRTGYQETQYF. The CDR3, as DNA: TGTGCCAGCGTCCGGACTGGCTACCAAGAGACCCAGTACTTC.

V and J are TRBV21-1 and TRBJ2-3; the DNA was not used to check the table's D call, TRBD2. TRBV21-1 is labeled a pseudogene. This CDR3 is built from 18 residues. For the CDR3, the DNA is TGTGCCAGCAGCAAAGGTTGGACTAGCGGGGGGGCCACAGATACGCAGTATTTT. This codes for CASSKGWTSGGATDTQYF.

J is TRBJ2-3 and V is TRBV5-1; 8 bases are a match to TRBD2. CDR1 is SGHRS, CDR2 YFSETQ, per germline. With 0 bases clipped from V and 2 bases from J, the junction kept 2 bases outside the gene matches. The CDR3 covers 15 residues. Here the CDR3 reads CASSLGRGDTDTQYF. DNA for the CDR3: TGCGCCAGCAGCTTGGGGCGGGGGGACACAGATACGCAGTATTTT.

The rearrangement uses TRBV4-2 and TRBJ2-3; 14 bases map to TRBD2. CDR3 length: 18 amino acids. CDR1 and CDR2 (germline): LGHNA, YNFKEQ. J was trimmed by 4 bases and V by 0 bases; bases with no gene match: 6. The CDR3 sequence is CASSQETSGRALPDTQYF. CDR3 DNA sequence: TGTGCCAGCAGCCAAGAGACTAGCGGGAGGGCCCTCCCAGATACGCAGTATTTT.

The J gene is TRBJ1-5, the V gene TRBV11-3; D unclear. The CDR3 sequence is 13 residues long. V was shortened by 3 bases and J by 4 bases, with 7 bases between the two germline ends. The germline V gene encodes CDR1 SGHNT and CDR2 YENEEA. CDR3 sequence: CASSLIMNQPQHF. CDR3 sequence (DNA): TGTGCCAGCAGCTTGATCATGAATCAGCCCCAGCATTTT.

V is TRBV11-2 and J is TRBJ2-1; unclear D gene. This CDR3 has 14 residues. Germline CDR1 reads SGHAT; CDR2 reads FQNNGV. Trimming pared 1 base from V and 5 bases from J, leaving 9 bases between. The CDR3 region has the DNA TGTGCCAGCAGCTTAGTACCCCAAAACAATGAGCAGTTCTTC. This gives the protein CASSLVPQNNEQFF.

Here the CDR3 DNA reads TGTGCCAGCAGCGCGAATAGCGGAGGGAACACCGGGGAGCTGTTTTTT. It translates to CASSANSGGNTGELFF. The chain is built from TRBV9 and TRBJ2-2, with a tentative D call TRBD2 (6 bases). V was trimmed by 3 bases and J by 1 base, leaving 13 bases between them. Germline V CDR1 and CDR2: SGDLS, YYNGEE. The length of the CDR3 is 16 residues. Based on the CDR3 plus reference TRBV9 and TRBJ2-2, the full variable domain is DSGVTQTPKHLITATGQRVTLRCSPRSGDLSVYWYQQSLDQGLQFLIQYYNGEERAKGNILERFSAQQFPDLHSELNLSSLELGDSALYFCASSANSGGNTGELFFGEGSRLTVL.

The chain combines TRBV6-1 with TRBJ2-4, with 9 bases aligning to TRBD2. The CDR3 extends over 15 amino acids. Germline V lookup: CDR1 MNHNS, CDR2 SASEGT. With V trimmed by 8 bases and J by 5 bases, 10 bases remained unmatched. The CDR3 DNA reads TGTGCCAGCCTAAGCCCCAGCGGGAGGCAAAACATTCAGTACTTC. Translated: CASLSPSGRQNIQYF.

This chain joins TRBV19 and TRBJ2-3; D not certain. Germline V lookup: CDR1 LNHDA, CDR2 SQIVND (reference sequence). V shed 5 bases and J shed 3 bases, with 6 bases lying between them. The CDR3 contains 12 residues. The CDR3 nucleotides read TGTGCCAGTAGTGGAGAGACAGATACGCAGTATTTT. Translation gives CASSGETDTQYF. The variable domain in full, with the rest retrieved from reference TRBV19 and TRBJ2-3, is DGGITQSPKYLFRKEGQNVTLSCEQNLNHDAMYWYRQDPGQGLRLIYYSQIVNDFQKGDIAEGYSVSREKKESFPLTVTSAQKNPTAFYLCASSGETDTQYFGPGTRLTVL.

The chain has TRBV9 and TRBJ2-7; 10 nucleotides align to TRBD1. Losses at the gene ends were 3 bases for V and 4 bases for J; bases not matched to a gene: 7. Germline V CDR1 and CDR2: SGDLS, YYNGEE. CDR3 length: 15 amino acids. The CDR3 here is CASSAGVGQGYEQYF. In DNA form, the CDR3 reads TGTGCCAGCAGCGCCGGGGTGGGACAGGGGTACGAGCAGTACTTC.